The clone carrying this T cell receptor (beta chain) was seen a handful of times. What it binds is unknown. The CDR3 length is 13 residues. Deletions cut 5 bases from V and 10 bases from J, with 16 bases between. CDR1 and CDR2 from the germline V gene are MNHNS and SASEGT. Profiled with immunoSEQ multiplex PCR; TCRdb holds only in-frame clones, not every one. The repertoire holds 30,000 to 45,000 clones, with around 77% as singletons. The data derive from a study of radiotherapy plus CTLA-4 blockade in lung cancer. General study findings and limits: Once radiotherapy plus ipilimumab had been given, TCR clones derived from tumor expanded in blood.

J is TRBJ2-3 and V is TRBV6-1; D remains ambiguous. The origin of this receptor is a human donor with non-small cell lung cancer who had stable disease on radiotherapy plus ipilimumab. The sample consisted of peripheral blood, taken from a patient treated with radiotherapy plus ipilimumab. The CDR3 reads CASSSDAQLPQYF. Written as DNA, the CDR3 is TGTGCCAGCAGTTCCGACGCCCAACTACCGCAGTATTTT.